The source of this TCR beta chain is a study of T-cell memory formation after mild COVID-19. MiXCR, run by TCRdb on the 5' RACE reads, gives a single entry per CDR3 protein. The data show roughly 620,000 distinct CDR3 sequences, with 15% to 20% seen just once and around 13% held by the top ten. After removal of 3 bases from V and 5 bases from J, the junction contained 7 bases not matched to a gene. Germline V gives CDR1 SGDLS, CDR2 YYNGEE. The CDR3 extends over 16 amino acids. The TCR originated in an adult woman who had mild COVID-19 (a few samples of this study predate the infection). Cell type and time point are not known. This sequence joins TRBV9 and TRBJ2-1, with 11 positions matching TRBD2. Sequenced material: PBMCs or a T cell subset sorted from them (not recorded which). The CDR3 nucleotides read TGTGCCAGCAGCGCAGGGGGACTAGCGGTAAACAATGAGCAGTTCTTC. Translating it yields CASSAGGLAVNNEQFF. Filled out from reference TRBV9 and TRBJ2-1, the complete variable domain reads DSGVTQTPKHLITATGQRVTLRCSPRSGDLSVYWYQQSLDQGLQFLIQYYNGEERAKGNILERFSAQQFPDLHSELNLSSLELGDSALYFCASSAGGLAVNNEQFFGPGTRLTVL.